The source of this T cell receptor (beta chain) is a study of blood T cell repertoires in COVID-19. The wider study: The United States, Italy and Spain were the sources of the acute and convalescent COVID-19 samples.

There are 15 residues in the CDR3. Germline CDR1 and CDR2: MDHEN and SYDVKM. Trimming cost V 5 bases and J 3 bases; bases outside gene matches: 5. In the study's own analysis: The assay estimated nucleated cells by amplifying reference gene primers. Generated by immunoSEQ multiplex PCR, the TCRdb table keeps only in-frame clones and is missing some. V and J calls plus clone size are reproduced from that table; the DNA served to infer D and trimming. The repertoire holds about 300,000 clones, with about nine tenths as singletons. Participants had their cohort set by participant-reported clinical history.

The source of this sequence is a woman in her forties or fifties who had been exposed to COVID-19. The sample comprised PBMCs or T cells enriched from blood (not recorded which). This rearrangement joins TRBV28 to TRBJ1-5; 9 bases agree with TRBD1. The CDR3 region has the DNA TGTGCCAGCAGTCCTCACAGGGGGCTCAATCAGCCCCAGCATTTT. It is translated as CASSPHRGLNQPQHF.